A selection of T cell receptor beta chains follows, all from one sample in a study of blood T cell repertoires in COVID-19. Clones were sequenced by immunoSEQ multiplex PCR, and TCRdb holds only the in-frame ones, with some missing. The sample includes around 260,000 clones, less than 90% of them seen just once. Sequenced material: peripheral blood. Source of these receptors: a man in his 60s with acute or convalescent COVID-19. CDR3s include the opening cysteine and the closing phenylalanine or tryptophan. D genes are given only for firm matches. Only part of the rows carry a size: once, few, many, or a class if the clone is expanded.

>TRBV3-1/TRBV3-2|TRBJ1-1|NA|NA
TGTGCCAGCAGGGAGGAGGGGACCTTAACTGAAGCTTTCTTT
CASREEGTLTEAFF
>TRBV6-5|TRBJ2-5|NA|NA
TGTGCCAGCAGTTACGGAGGGGCAAAGACCCAGTACTTC
CASSYGGAKTQYF
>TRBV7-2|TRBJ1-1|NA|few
TGTGCCAGCAGCTTAGTCGATGCCAGAGAAGCTTTCTTT
CASSLVDAREAFF
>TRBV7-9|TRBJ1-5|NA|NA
TGTGCCAGCAGCTTCGGTGGGCAGGGCCTCTATAGCAATCAGCCCCAGCATTTT
CASSFGGQGLYSNQPQHF
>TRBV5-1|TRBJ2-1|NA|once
TGCGCCAGCAGCTTGGGCGGATCAAGCTCCTACAATGAGCAGTTCTTC
CASSLGGSSSYNEQFF
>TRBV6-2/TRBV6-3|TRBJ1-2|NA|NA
TGTGCCAGCAGTTACTCGAGGTCCGGCCAGAAAGACGTCTATGGCTACACCTTC
CASSYSRSGQKDVYGYTF
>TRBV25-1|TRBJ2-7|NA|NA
TGTGCCAGCAACAGGCAGACCAGTAGCGAGCAGTACTTC
CASNRQTSSEQYF
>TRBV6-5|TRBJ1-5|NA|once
TGTGCCAGCAATGGTATCGGTCAGCCCCAGCATTTT
CASNGIGQPQHF
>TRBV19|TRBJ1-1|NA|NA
TGTGCCAGTAGTATAGTTTCCGGGGGGAACACTGAAGCTTTCTTT
CASSIVSGGNTEAFF
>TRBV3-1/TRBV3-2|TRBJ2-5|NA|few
TGTGCCAGCAGCCATGGTGGGGCCGGGCAAGAGACCCAGTACTTC
CASSHGGAGQETQYF
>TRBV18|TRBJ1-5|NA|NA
TGTGCCAGCTCCAATTTTCAGGGGCGCACTCAGCCCCAGCATTTT
CASSNFQGRTQPQHF
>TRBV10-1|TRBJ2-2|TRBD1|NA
TGCGCCAGCAGTGGGGGACAGGGGAACACCGGGGAGCTGTTTTTT
CASSGGQGNTGELFF
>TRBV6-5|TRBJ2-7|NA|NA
TGTGCCAGCAGTTACTACGTCAGCGGGCCCTACGAGCAGTACTTC
CASSYYVSGPYEQYF
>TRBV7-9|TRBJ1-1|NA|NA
TGTGCCAGCAGCTTTAATATAGGGGGATACACTGAAGCTTTCTTT
CASSFNIGGYTEAFF
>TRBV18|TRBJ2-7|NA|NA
TGTGCCAGCTCACCACGACAGGAACAGGGCTACGAGCAGTACTTC
CASSPRQEQGYEQYF
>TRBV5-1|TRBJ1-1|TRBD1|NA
TGCGCCAGCAGCTTGGGTGGGACAGGGGGCACTGAAGCTTTCTTT
CASSLGGTGGTEAFF
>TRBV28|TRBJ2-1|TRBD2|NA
TGTGCCAGCAGTCCCGTCAGCGGGGGGATCTACAATGAGCAGTTCTTC
CASSPVSGGIYNEQFF
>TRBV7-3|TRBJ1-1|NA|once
TGTGCCAGCAGCTTAACTCCGGGGAGGACTGAAGCTTTCTTT
CASSLTPGRTEAFF
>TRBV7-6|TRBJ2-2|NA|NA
TGTGCCAGCAGCTTATCCGGGGAGAACACCGGGGAGCTGTTTTTT
CASSLSGENTGELFF
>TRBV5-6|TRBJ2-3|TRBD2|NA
TGTGCCAGCAGCTTGGGACTAGCTAGCACAGATACGCAGTATTTT
CASSLGLASTDTQYF
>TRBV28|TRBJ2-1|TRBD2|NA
TGTGCCAGCAGTCTCCGCGGGACTAGGATTAGGAATGAGCAGTTCTTC
CASSLRGTRIRNEQFF
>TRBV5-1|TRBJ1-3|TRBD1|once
TGCGCCAGCAGTGGTGGAAACAGGGGGATTGGTGGAAACACCATATATTTT
CASSGGNRGIGGNTIYF
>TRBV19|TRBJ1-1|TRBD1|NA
TGTGCCAGTAGTATACAAGACAGGGGTGAAGCTTTCTTT
CASSIQDRGEAFF
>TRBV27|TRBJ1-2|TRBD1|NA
TGTGCCAGCAGTCGCGACAGGGGCTATGGCTACACCTTC
CASSRDRGYGYTF
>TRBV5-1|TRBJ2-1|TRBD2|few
TGCGCCAGCAGCCCCCGACTAGCGGGTGAAGACAATGAGCAGTTCTTC
CASSPRLAGEDNEQFF
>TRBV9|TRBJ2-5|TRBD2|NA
TGTGCCAGCAGCCCTCGTCGGGGGGGCGGGGAGACCCAGTACTTC
CASSPRRGGGETQYF
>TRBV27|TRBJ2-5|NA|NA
TGTGCCAGCAGTTGGAGGGGCAGCCAAGAGACCCAGTACTTC
CASSWRGSQETQYF
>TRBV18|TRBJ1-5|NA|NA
TGTGCCAGCTCACGACAGGAGAGTAGGGCCCAGCATTTT
CASSRQESRAQHF
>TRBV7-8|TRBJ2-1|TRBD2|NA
TGTGCCAGCAGTAGAACCGGGACTAGCGGGAGAATCACCTACAATGAGCAGTTCTTC
CASSRTGTSGRITYNEQFF
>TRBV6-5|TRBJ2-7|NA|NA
TGTGCCAGCAGTCGAGCGGGTAGATTCTACGAGCAGTACTTC
CASSRAGRFYEQYF
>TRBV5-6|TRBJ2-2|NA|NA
TGTGCCAGCAGCTTGGCAGGGGGGACCGGGGAGCTGTTTTTT
CASSLAGGTGELFF
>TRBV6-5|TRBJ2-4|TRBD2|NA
TGTGCCAGCAGTTACCCGACTAGCGGGAGTGGGTACATTCAGTACTTC
CASSYPTSGSGYIQYF
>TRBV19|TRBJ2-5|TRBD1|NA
TGTGCCAGTAGTAGGACAGGGCAAGAGACCCAGTACTTC
CASSRTGQETQYF
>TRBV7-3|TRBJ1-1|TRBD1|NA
TGTGCCAGCAGCCCGGGACAGGGGGTAAACACTGAAGCTTTCTTT
CASSPGQGVNTEAFF
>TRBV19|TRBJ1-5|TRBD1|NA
TGTGCCAGTAGACCACCCCCGACAGGGGGAATCAATCAGCCCCAGCATTTT
CASRPPPTGGINQPQHF
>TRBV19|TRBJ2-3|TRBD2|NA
TGTGCCAGTAGTAGCGCTAGCGGGACGATAGGTACGCAGTATTTT
CASSSASGTIGTQYF
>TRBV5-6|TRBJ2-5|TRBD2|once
TGTGCCAGCAGCTTGGGGCAGCGGGGGGGCGTCGAGACCCAGTACTTC
CASSLGQRGGVETQYF
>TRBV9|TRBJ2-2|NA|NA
TGTGCCAGCAGCGTAGACGCCGGGGTGAACACCGGGGAGCTGTTTTTT
CASSVDAGVNTGELFF
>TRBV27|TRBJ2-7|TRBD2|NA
TGTGCCAGCAGTTTATATGGGGGGGAGAGCTACGAGCAGTACTTC
CASSLYGGESYEQYF
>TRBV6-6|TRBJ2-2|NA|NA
TGTGCCAGCAGTTTTTCTGGGAGCAGCACCGGGGAGCTGTTTTTT
CASSFSGSSTGELFF
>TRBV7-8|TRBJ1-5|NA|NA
TGTGCCAGCAGCCTCGACAGATATCAGCCCCAGCATTTT
CASSLDRYQPQHF
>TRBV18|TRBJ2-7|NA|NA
TGTGCCAGCTCACGGAGAGGCGGGGGCTTAGAGCAGTACTTC
CASSRRGGGLEQYF
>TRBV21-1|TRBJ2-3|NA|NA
TGTGCCAGCACCCCTACTAGCGGGGGCCCAGATACGCAGTATTTT
CASTPTSGGPDTQYF
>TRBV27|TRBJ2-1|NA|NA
TGTGCCAGCAGTTTATCCGTATCTTCCTACAATGAGCAGTTCTTC
CASSLSVSSYNEQFF
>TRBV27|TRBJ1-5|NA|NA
TGTGCCAGCAGTTTTGGAGCAGGGAGCAATCAGCCCCAGCATTTT
CASSFGAGSNQPQHF
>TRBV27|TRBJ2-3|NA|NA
TGTGCCAGCTGGCAAGCAGGCAGCTCAGATACGCAGTATTTT
CASWQAGSSDTQYF
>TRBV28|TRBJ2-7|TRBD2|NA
TGTGCCAGCAGTACCAGCGGGAGGGCCAACGAGCAGTACTTC
CASSTSGRANEQYF
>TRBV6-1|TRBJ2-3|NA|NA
TGTGCCAGCGGCCGGGGCACAGATACGCAGTATTTT
CASGRGTDTQYF
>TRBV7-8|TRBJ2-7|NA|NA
TGTGCCAGCAGCTTCTTAACAGGGAACTACGAGCAGTACTTC
CASSFLTGNYEQYF
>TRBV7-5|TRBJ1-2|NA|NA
TGTGCCAGAAGCTTGTTGTATTTGTTTGGCTACACCTTC
CARSLLYLFGYTF
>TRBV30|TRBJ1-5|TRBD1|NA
TGTGCCGCCGACCGACAGGGAAATCAGCCCCAGCATTTT
CAADRQGNQPQHF
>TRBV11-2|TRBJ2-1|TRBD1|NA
TGTGCCAGCAGCTTAGTGGACAGGGCCTACAATGAGCAGTTCTTC
CASSLVDRAYNEQFF
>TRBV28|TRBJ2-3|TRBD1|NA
TGTGCCAGCAGTTTCTCAGGGGGCGACGGTACGCAGTATTTT
CASSFSGGDGTQYF
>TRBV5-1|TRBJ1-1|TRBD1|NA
TGCGCCAGCAGCTTAAACACGGGGACAGAAGAAGCTTTCTTT
CASSLNTGTEEAFF
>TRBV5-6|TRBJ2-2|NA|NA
TGTGCCAGCAGCCCCTTAGACTGGAACACCGGGGAGCTGTTTTTT
CASSPLDWNTGELFF
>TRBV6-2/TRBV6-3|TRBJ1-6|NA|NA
TGTGCCAGCAGTTACCCGGATTCACCCCTCCACTTT
CASSYPDSPLHF
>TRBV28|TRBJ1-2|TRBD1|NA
TGTGCCAGCAGTTTAAGAGGGACAGGACTTTCCTCTGGCTACACCTTC
CASSLRGTGLSSGYTF
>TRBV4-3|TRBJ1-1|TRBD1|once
TGCGCCAGCAGCCAAGATGGGACAGGGTTAACCGAGAACACTGAAGCTTTCTTT
CASSQDGTGLTENTEAFF
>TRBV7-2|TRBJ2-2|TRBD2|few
TGTGCCAGCAGCTTATTTCCCGGTAGCGGGAGCACCGGGGAGCTGTTTTTT
CASSLFPGSGSTGELFF
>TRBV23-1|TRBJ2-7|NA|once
TGCGCCAGCAGTCTGGCAGGGGGGAACCGAATATCCTACGAGCAGTACTTC
CASSLAGGNRISYEQYF